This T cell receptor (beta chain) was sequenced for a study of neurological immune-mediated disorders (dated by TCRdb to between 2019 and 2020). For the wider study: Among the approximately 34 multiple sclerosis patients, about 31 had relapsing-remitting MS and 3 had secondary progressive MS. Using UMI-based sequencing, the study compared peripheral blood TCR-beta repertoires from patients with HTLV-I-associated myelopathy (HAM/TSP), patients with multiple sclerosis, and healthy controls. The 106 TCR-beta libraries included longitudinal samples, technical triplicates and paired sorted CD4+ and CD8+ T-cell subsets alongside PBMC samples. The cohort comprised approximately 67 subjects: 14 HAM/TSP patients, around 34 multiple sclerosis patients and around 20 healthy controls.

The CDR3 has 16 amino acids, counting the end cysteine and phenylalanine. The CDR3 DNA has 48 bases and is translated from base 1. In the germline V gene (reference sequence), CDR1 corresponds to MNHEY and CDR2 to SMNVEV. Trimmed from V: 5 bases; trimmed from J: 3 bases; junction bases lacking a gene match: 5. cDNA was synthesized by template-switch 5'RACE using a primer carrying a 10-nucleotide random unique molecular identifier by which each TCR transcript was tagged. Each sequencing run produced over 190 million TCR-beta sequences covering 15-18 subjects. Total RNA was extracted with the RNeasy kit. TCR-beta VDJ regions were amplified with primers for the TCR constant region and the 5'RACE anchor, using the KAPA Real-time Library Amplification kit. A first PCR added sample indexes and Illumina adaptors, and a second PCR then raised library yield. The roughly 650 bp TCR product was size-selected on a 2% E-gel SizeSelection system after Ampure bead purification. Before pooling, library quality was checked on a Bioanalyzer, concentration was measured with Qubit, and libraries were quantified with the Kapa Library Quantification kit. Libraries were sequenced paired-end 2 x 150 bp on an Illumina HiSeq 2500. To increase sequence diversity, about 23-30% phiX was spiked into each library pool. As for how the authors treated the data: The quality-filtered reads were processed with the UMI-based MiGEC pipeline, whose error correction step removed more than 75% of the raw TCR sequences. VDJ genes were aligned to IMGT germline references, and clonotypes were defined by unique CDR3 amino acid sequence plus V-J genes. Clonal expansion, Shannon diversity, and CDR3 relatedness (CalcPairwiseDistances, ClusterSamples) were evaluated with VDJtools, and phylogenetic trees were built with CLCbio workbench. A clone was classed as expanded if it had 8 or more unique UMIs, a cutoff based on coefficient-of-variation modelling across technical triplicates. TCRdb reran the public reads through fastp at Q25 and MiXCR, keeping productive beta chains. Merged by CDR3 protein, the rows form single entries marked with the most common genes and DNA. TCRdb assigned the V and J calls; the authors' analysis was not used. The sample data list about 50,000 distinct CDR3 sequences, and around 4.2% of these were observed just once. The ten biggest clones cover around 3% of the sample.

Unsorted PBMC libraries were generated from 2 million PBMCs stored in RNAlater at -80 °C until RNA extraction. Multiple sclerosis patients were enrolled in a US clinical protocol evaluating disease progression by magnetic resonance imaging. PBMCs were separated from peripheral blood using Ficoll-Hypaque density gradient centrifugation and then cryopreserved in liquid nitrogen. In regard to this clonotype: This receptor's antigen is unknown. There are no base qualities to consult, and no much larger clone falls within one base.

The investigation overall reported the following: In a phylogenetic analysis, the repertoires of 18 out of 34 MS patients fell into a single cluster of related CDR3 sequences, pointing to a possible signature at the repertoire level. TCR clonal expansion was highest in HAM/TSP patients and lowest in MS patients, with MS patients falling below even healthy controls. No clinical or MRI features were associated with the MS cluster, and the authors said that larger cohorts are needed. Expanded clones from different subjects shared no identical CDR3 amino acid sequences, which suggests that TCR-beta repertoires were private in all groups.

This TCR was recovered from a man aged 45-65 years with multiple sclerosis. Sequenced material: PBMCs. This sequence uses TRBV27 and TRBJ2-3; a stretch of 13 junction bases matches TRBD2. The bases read TGTGCCAGCAGTCCAACGACTAGCGGGGGGACAGATACGCAGTATTTT. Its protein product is CASSPTTSGGTDTQYF.